These T cell receptor beta chains were read from a single sample in a study of cytomegalovirus exposure and HLA in healthy donors. Libraries were prepared by immunoSEQ multiplex PCR; TCRdb keeps only in-frame clonotypes and omits some of them. The table has approximately 230,000 clones, 87% seen once; the top ten hold 12%. The source material was PBMCs. Every receptor here comes from a man between 18 and 29 years old in good health and CMV-seropositive. CDR3s include the opening cysteine and the closing phenylalanine or tryptophan. D genes are given only for firm matches. Clone size appears in some rows only: once, few, many, or a class for an expanded clone.

d_call: -
v_call: TRBV5-6
clone_size: -
j_call: TRBJ1-2
cdr3_nt: TGTGCCAGCAGCTTGGGAACAGCTAACTATGGCTACACCTTC
cdr3_aa: CASSLGTANYGYTF

d_call: TRBD1
v_call: TRBV2
clone_size: once
j_call: TRBJ2-7
cdr3_nt: TGTGCCAGCAGTTCCCTCCTCGCCCGGGGACAGGCCGGCCTCTACGAGCAGTACTTC
cdr3_aa: CASSSLLARGQAGLYEQYF

d_call: -
v_call: TRBV19
clone_size: -
j_call: TRBJ2-5
cdr3_nt: TGTGCCAGTAGTTCTGACGGCGGGGAGACCCAGTACTTC
cdr3_aa: CASSSDGGETQYF

d_call: -
v_call: TRBV11-1
clone_size: -
j_call: TRBJ1-5
cdr3_nt: TGTGCCAGCAGCTTAGGGCGAAATCAGCCCCAGCATTTT
cdr3_aa: CASSLGRNQPQHF

d_call: -
v_call: TRBV5-1
clone_size: -
j_call: TRBJ2-1
cdr3_nt: TGCGCCAGCAGCACGCACGGACTAAGCGCCTTGCTGAGCTCCTACAATGAGCAGTTCTTC
cdr3_aa: CASSTHGLSALLSSYNEQFF

d_call: -
v_call: TRBV5-1
clone_size: -
j_call: TRBJ1-1
cdr3_nt: TGCGCCAGCAGCTTGGCAGGCTGGAACACTGAAGCTTTCTTT
cdr3_aa: CASSLAGWNTEAFF

d_call: -
v_call: TRBV27
clone_size: -
j_call: TRBJ2-2
cdr3_nt: TGTGCCAGCAGTTTTCTGACAGCCTCCTGGGGTACAAACACCGGGGAGCTGTTTTTT
cdr3_aa: CASSFLTASWGTNTGELFF

d_call: -
v_call: TRBV6-4
clone_size: -
j_call: TRBJ1-1
cdr3_nt: TGTGCCAGCAGACCCGGACAGCCGAACACTGAAGCTTTCTTT
cdr3_aa: CASRPGQPNTEAFF

d_call: -
v_call: TRBV11-2
clone_size: -
j_call: TRBJ2-3
cdr3_nt: TGTGCCAGCAGCCGCGGTTACACAGATACGCAGTATTTT
cdr3_aa: CASSRGYTDTQYF

d_call: -
v_call: TRBV7-9
clone_size: -
j_call: TRBJ2-1
cdr3_nt: TGTGCCAGCAGCTGGGATCGGGGGCGGGAGAATGAGCAGTTCTTC
cdr3_aa: CASSWDRGRENEQFF

d_call: TRBD2
v_call: TRBV5-1
clone_size: -
j_call: TRBJ2-1
cdr3_nt: TGCGCCAGCAGCTTACTAGCGGGAGGCCAGGTGAATGAGCAGTTCTTC
cdr3_aa: CASSLLAGGQVNEQFF

d_call: TRBD1
v_call: TRBV11-2
clone_size: -
j_call: TRBJ1-2
cdr3_nt: TGTGCCAGCAGCTCAAACAGGGGGCGTTATTATGGCTACACCTTC
cdr3_aa: CASSSNRGRYYGYTF